A selection of T cell receptor beta chains follows, all from one sample in a study of blood T cell repertoires in COVID-19. Sequencing used immunoSEQ multiplex PCR; TCRdb keeps in-frame clones, though not all of them. The table has roughly 360,000 clones, around nine tenths seen once. Sequenced: PBMCs or T cells enriched from blood (not recorded which). These receptors originate from a woman aged 25 to 39 with acute COVID-19. Each CDR3 is given with its conserved first and last residue. D genes are given only for firm matches. For some rows the clone size is stated as once, few or many, or as a class when expanded; others skip it.

clone size | J gene | V gene | D gene | CDR3 DNA | CDR3 protein
. | TRBJ2-7 | TRBV9 | . | TGTGCCAGCAGCCCGGGACTCCTCTCCTACGAGCAGTACTTC | CASSPGLLSYEQYF
once | TRBJ1-3 | TRBV3-1/TRBV3-2 | TRBD1 | TGTGCCAGCAGCCAACGAGGGACAGGTCTCTCTGGAAACACCATATATTTT | CASSQRGTGLSGNTIYF
. | TRBJ1-1 | TRBV19 | . | TGTGCCAGCCTTCGAGGGACACTCGTTGAAGCTTTCTTT | CASLRGTLVEAFF
. | TRBJ1-2 | TRBV5-4 | TRBD1 | TGTGCCAGCAGCGCGACAGGGGGCGGTGGCTACACCTTC | CASSATGGGGYTF
. | TRBJ1-1 | TRBV28 | . | TGTGCCAGCAGTCCCCAAGAGAAAAACACTGAAGCTTTCTTT | CASSPQEKNTEAFF
. | TRBJ1-1 | TRBV18 | . | TGTGCCAGCTCACCACCAGGCGGGATGGATGAAGCTTTCTTT | CASSPPGGMDEAFF
. | TRBJ1-4 | TRBV7-2 | . | TGTGCCAGCAGCTTAGGAGGATCAGAAAAACTGTTTTTT | CASSLGGSEKLFF
few | TRBJ2-3 | TRBV6-1 | TRBD1 | TGTGCCAGCAGTGACCAGACAGGGGCAGATACGCAGTATTTT | CASSDQTGADTQYF
. | TRBJ2-7 | TRBV2 | . | TGTGCCAGCGGAGGACTATCAAGCGGCGAGCAGTACTTC | CASGGLSSGEQYF
. | TRBJ2-1 | TRBV6-2/TRBV6-3 | TRBD2 | TGTGCCAGCAGTTACCCCCGGACTAGCGGGCTTAACTACAATGAGCAGTTCTTC | CASSYPRTSGLNYNEQFF
. | TRBJ1-6 | TRBV19 | . | TGTGCCAGCAATTCAGGGTGGAGTTCACCCCTCCACTTT | CASNSGWSSPLHF
. | TRBJ1-1 | TRBV28 | TRBD1 | TGTGCCAGCAGTTCAATCCAGGGGGCCGGGGGCAAAGCTTTCTTT | CASSSIQGAGGKAFF
. | TRBJ1-4 | TRBV5-1 | TRBD1 | TGCGCCAGCAGCCTGGACAGGGGAAATGAAAAACTGTTTTTT | CASSLDRGNEKLFF
once | TRBJ2-5 | TRBV7-9 | . | TGTGCCAGCAGCTTAGGACAGGCTATCCAAGAGACCCAGTACTTC | CASSLGQAIQETQYF
. | TRBJ1-2 | TRBV5-1 | . | TGCGCCAGCAGCCCTACAGACAGACTCTATGGCTACACCTTC | CASSPTDRLYGYTF
. | TRBJ1-1 | TRBV2 | . | TGTGCCAGCAGCCAACCTTCTCGGGGAACTGAAGCTTTCTTT | CASSQPSRGTEAFF
. | TRBJ2-7 | TRBV7-3 | . | TGTGCCAGCAGCTTATCTGGTCAGGATTCCGAGCAGTACTTC | CASSLSGQDSEQYF
. | TRBJ1-1 | TRBV7-6 | TRBD1 | TGTGCCAGCAGCTTAGCACTAGGGGGCCACAACACTGAAGCTTTCTTT | CASSLALGGHNTEAFF
. | TRBJ1-4 | TRBV9 | TRBD1 | TGTGCCAGCAGCCCATACGACAGGGCTAATGAAAAACTGTTTTTT | CASSPYDRANEKLFF
. | TRBJ1-2 | TRBV24-1 | . | TGTGCCACCAGTGATGACCTGCTCGGGGGCTACACCTTC | CATSDDLLGGYTF